What follows are 22 T cell receptor beta chains derived from one specimen sequenced in a study of type 1 regulatory T cells. Their recognized antigens are unknown. TCRdb used MiXCR to reprocess the reads, holding one entry per CDR3 protein. The data contain about 67,000 distinct CDR3 sequences, almost 50% of them singletons. The source material was cultured non-Tr1 T cells, either the whole culture or a sorted T cell fraction (not recorded which). The receptor set was obtained from a human donor in good health.

This clonotype has just a few counts. The chain couples TRBV5-1 to TRBJ2-3, with D possibly matching TRBD2 (6 bases). With 3 bases removed from V and 2 bases from J, the gap between germline ends came to 7 bases. The CDR3 sequence is 13 residues long. The germline CDR1 and CDR2 sequences are SGHRS and YFSETQ. CDR3 bases: TGCGCCAGCAGCTGGGGGGTCACAGATACGCAGTATTTT. It yields the protein CASSWGVTDTQYF.

The chain employs TRBV7-9 and TRBJ2-3; no definite D call. The length of the CDR3 is 13 residues. Germline CDR1 and CDR2: SEHNR and FQNEAQ (reference sequence). Trimming removed 5 bases at V and 0 bases at J, with 6 bases between. CDR3 amino acids: CASSISSTDTQYF. DNA of the CDR3: TGTGCCAGCAGCATATCTAGCACAGATACGCAGTATTTT.

This clonotype came up a few times. This chain connects TRBV20-1 to TRBJ2-1; D may correspond to TRBD1 or TRBD2 (5 bases each). The ends were cut back, 1 base at V and 3 bases at J, with 13 bases in the middle. The CDR3 is 15 amino acids. The germline V gene has CDR1 DFQATT and CDR2 SNEGSKA (reference sequence). This chain's CDR3 is CSARGRDEGYNEQFF. DNA for the CDR3: TGCAGTGCTAGAGGTAGGGACGAAGGCTACAATGAGCAGTTCTTC.

In its sample, this clonotype was seen a few times. The V and J genes are TRBV7-2 and TRBJ1-5; a weak D match, TRBD1 (6 bases). Trimming removed 5 bases from V and 6 bases from J, with 14 bases in between. The CDR3 sequence is 14 residues long. Germline V CDR1 and CDR2: SGHTA, FQGNSA. DNA for the CDR3: TGTGCCAGCAGCCCAGCCAGGGGTCGTCAGCCCCAGCATTTT. Translation gives CASSPARGRQPQHF.

This chain links TRBV9 with TRBJ2-3; no clear D gene. Per germline, CDR1 SGDLS and CDR2 YYNGEE. The CDR3 is made up of 14 amino acids. The V end lost 2 bases, the J end lost 2 bases, and 9 bases lay between the germline ends. CDR3 sequence (DNA): TGTGCCAGCAGCGTCGACCTACTCACAGATACGCAGTATTTT. Translating gives CASSVDLLTDTQYF.

This chain joins TRBV20-1 and TRBJ2-3; 12 positions agree with TRBD2. The germline gives CDR1 DFQATT, CDR2 SNEGSKA (reference sequence). The CDR3 runs 15 residues. V trimming: 5 bases; J trimming: 5 bases; junction bases outside the gene matches: 8. CDR3: CSAFRTSGARDTQYF. The CDR3 DNA sequence: TGCAGTGCTTTCCGGACTAGCGGGGCTAGAGATACGCAGTATTTT.

This chain joins TRBV12-3 or TRBV12-4 and TRBJ1-1; perhaps TRBD1 as D (6 bases). This CDR3 contains 17 residues. Trimming cost V 6 bases and J 5 bases, with 25 bases left between them. For the CDR3, the DNA is TGTGCCAGCAGCCCGAGTCGAGGGGGGGCCGGGGGGACTGAAGCTTTCTTT. This gives the protein CASSPSRGGAGGTEAFF.

A few counts support this clonotype. The chain combines TRBV4-1 with TRBJ1-2; D is perhaps TRBD1 (5 bases). V was shortened by 1 base and J by 8 bases, with 17 bases between the two germline ends. Per the germline V gene, CDR1 is MGHRA and CDR2 is YSYEKL. The CDR3 has 15 amino acids. The CDR3 region has the DNA TGCGCCAGCAGCCAAGTTGGCAGGGCCTCTGAAGGCTACACCTTC. Residues: CASSQVGRASEGYTF.

This rearrangement joins TRBV20-1 to TRBJ1-1; TRBD1 matches 9 bases. The ends lost 1 base at V and 4 bases at J; junction bases unmatched: 10. Germline CDR1 and CDR2: DFQATT and SNEGSKA (reference sequence). The CDR3 is 16 residues long. CDR3 amino acids: CSARANPGQGTTEAFF. CDR3 sequence (DNA): TGCAGTGCTAGAGCAAACCCGGGACAGGGCACCACTGAAGCTTTCTTT.

The rearrangement uses TRBV5-1 and TRBJ2-7; D possibly matches TRBD1 or TRBD2 (6 bases each). Germline CDR1 reads SGHRS; CDR2 reads YFSETQ. V lost 5 bases and J 4 bases, leaving 19 bases between the germline ends. The CDR3 contains 15 residues. CDR3 in amino acids: CASRPAGTSPYEQYF. As DNA, the CDR3 is TGCGCCAGCAGACCGGCGGGGACATCACCATACGAGCAGTACTTC.

The rearrangement uses TRBV12-3 or TRBV12-4 and TRBJ1-6; possibly TRBD1 for D (5 bases). Trimming took off 1 base at V and 10 bases at J, with 14 bases between the two ends. CDR3 length equals 15 residues. The CDR3 reads CASSLVAQGRSPLHF. In nucleotides, the CDR3 is TGTGCCAGCAGTTTAGTCGCCCAGGGACGGTCACCCCTCCACTTT.

This clonotype was detected ten times or more. The CDR3 bases are TGTGCCAGCAGCTCTCGGACAGGGAGCAATCAGCCCCAGCATTTT. Amino acid sequence: CASSSRTGSNQPQHF. The gene calls are TRBV9 and TRBJ1-5, with 8 bases matching TRBD1. Germline lookup yields CDR1 SGDLS and CDR2 YYNGEE. Trimming took 4 bases from V and 1 from J; bases not matched to a gene: 4. The CDR3 totals 15 residues.

This clonotype appeared once. The V and J genes are TRBV20-1 and TRBJ2-3; 7 bases match TRBD2. The CDR3 extends over 14 amino acids. The J segment lost 2 bases and the V segment lost 3 bases, leaving 5 bases of the junction unmatched. CDR1 and CDR2 (germline): DFQATT, SNEGSKA (reference sequence). DNA of the CDR3: TGCAGTGCTAGTCGCAGCGGGGACACAGATACGCAGTATTTT. Amino acids: CSASRSGDTDTQYF.

The table lists this clonotype with a few counts. V is TRBV5-1 and J is TRBJ1-1; no firm D call. This CDR3 spans 14 amino acids. Germline loops: CDR1 SGHRS, CDR2 YFSETQ. V was trimmed by 0 bases and J by 4 bases, leaving 10 bases between them. CDR3 residues: CASSLDGSGTEAFF. CDR3 DNA: TGCGCCAGCAGCTTGGACGGAAGCGGCACTGAAGCTTTCTTT.

This chain connects TRBV5-1 to TRBJ1-2; 9 nucleotides match TRBD1. This CDR3 is 18 amino acids long. The V gene's germline CDR1 is SGHRS and CDR2 YFSETQ. Trimming cost V 0 bases and J 4 bases; bases outside gene matches: 13. CDR3: CASSLDRHSGTGSYGYTF. The CDR3, as DNA: TGCGCCAGCAGCTTGGACCGCCATTCCGGGACAGGGAGCTATGGCTACACCTTC.

This clonotype was seen once. The chain uses TRBV5-4 and TRBJ1-2; weak D call: TRBD1 (5 bases). Germline V gene sequence: CDR1 SGHNT, CDR2 YYREEE (reference sequence). The V end was cut by 5 bases, the J end by 2 bases, with 16 bases between. CDR3 length: 15 amino acids. The CDR3 loop is CASRDNIGGNYGYTF. CDR3 sequence (DNA): TGTGCCAGCAGAGACAATATCGGGGGGAACTATGGCTACACCTTC.

This clonotype showed up just a few times. The rearrangement joins TRBV20-1 to TRBJ1-4; 7 positions agree with TRBD1. V dropped 5 bases and J dropped 7; count of bases not matched to a gene: 7. This CDR3 is built from 13 residues. In germline, CDR1 is DFQATT, CDR2 SNEGSKA (reference sequence). CDR3 sequence (DNA): TGCAGTGCTTCGCCGGGACAGAGTGAAAAACTGTTTTTT. This encodes CSASPGQSEKLFF.

The V and J genes are TRBV6-5 and TRBJ2-6; D gene uncertain. This CDR3 comprises 14 residues. Germline V gene lookup returns CDR1 MNHEY and CDR2 SVGAGI. The ends were cut back, 10 bases at V and 0 bases at J, with 10 bases in the middle. The CDR3 region has the DNA TGTGCCACAAGATCTGGCTCTGGGGCCAACGTCCTGACTTTC. It is translated as CATRSGSGANVLTF.

The rearrangement joins TRBV20-1 to TRBJ2-3; TRBD2 matches 11 bases. The length of the CDR3 is 18 residues. Germline loops: CDR1 DFQATT, CDR2 SNEGSKA (reference sequence). Germline trimming cut 2 bases from V and 5 bases from J; bases unmatched to any gene: 15. The CDR3 DNA sequence: TGCAGTGCTAGATTTAGCGGGGGGGCCTGGTGGGGGCGAGATACGCAGTATTTT. This encodes CSARFSGGAWWGRDTQYF.

This clonotype was counted only a few times. The genes are TRBV7-8 and TRBJ1-5; 8 positions agree with TRBD1. Per germline, CDR1 SGHVS and CDR2 FQNEAQ. This CDR3 comprises 17 residues. Germline trimming cut 6 bases from V and 0 bases from J; bases unmatched to any gene: 10. This chain's CDR3 is CASRPGQGFFSNQPQHF. For the CDR3, the DNA is TGTGCCAGCAGACCCGGACAGGGATTTTTTAGCAATCAGCCCCAGCATTTT.

DNA for the CDR3: TGTGCCAGCAGCTCAAGAGGTCCTGGACGAACCTACGAGCAGTACTTC. Encoded protein: CASSSRGPGRTYEQYF. The chain uses TRBV7-2 and TRBJ2-7; D is unresolved. Germline V gene lookup returns CDR1 SGHTA and CDR2 FQGNSA. The length of the CDR3 is 16 residues. Trimming cost V 4 bases and J 2 bases, with 18 bases left between them.

This clonotype was detected only a few times. This chain uses TRBV18 with TRBJ1-2, with D maybe TRBD1 (6 bases). V was clipped by 2 bases and J by 4 bases, with 14 bases between them. Germline assignment: CDR1 KGHSH and CDR2 LQKENI. The CDR3 is made up of 15 amino acids. This CDR3 is CASSPIATGTYGYTF. The CDR3 DNA follows: TGTGCCAGCTCACCAATAGCCACAGGGACCTATGGCTACACCTTC.